This T cell receptor (beta chain) originates from a study of CD8+CD57+ T cells in acquired aplastic anemia. In patients chosen for sequencing, flow cytometry had shown CD8+CD57+ cell expansion. TCR beta VDJ and CDR3 profiling used genomic DNA as template. TCRdb re-called the reads with MiXCR, one entry per CDR3 protein. The sample lists 150,000 or so distinct CDR3 sequences, around half occurring once. Sequencing input: sorted CD4+, CD8+, or CD8+CD57+ T cells (not recorded which) from PBMCs. The receptor comes from a human donor with aplastic anemia.

The CDR3 here is CASSLSGWEPQHF. CDR3 coding DNA: TGTGCCAGCAGTTTGTCGGGGTGGGAGCCCCAGCATTTT. V is TRBV27 and J is TRBJ1-5; D gene uncertain. The CDR3 has 13 residues. Trimming left V 3 bases short and J 8 bases short, with 11 bases between. Germline CDR1 and CDR2: MNHEY and SMNVEV (reference sequence).